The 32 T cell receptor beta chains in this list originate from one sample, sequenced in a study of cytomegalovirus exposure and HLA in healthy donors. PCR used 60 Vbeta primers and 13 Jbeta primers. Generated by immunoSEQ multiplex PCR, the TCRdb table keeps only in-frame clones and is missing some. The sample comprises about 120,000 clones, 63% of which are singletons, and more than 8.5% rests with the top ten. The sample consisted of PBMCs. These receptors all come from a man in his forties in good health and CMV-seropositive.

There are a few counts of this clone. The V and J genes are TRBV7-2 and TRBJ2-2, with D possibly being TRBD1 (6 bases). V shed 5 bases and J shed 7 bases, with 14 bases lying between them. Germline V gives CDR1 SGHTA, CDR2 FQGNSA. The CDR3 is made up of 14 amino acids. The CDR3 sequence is CASSLRGYDGELFF. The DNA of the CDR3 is TGTGCCAGCAGCCTGAGGGGGTACGACGGGGAGCTGTTTTTT.

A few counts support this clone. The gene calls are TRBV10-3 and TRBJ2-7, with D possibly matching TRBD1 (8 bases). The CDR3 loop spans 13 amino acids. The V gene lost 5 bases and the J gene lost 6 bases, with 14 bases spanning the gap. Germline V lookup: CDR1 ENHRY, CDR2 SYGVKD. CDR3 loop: CAISQDREGEQYF. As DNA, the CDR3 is TGTGCCATCAGTCAGGACAGGGAGGGCGAGCAGTACTTC.

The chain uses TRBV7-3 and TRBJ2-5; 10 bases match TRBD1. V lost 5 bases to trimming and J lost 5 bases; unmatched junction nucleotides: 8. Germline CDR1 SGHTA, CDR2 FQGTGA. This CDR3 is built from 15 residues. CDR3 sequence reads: CASSPLGQGWETQYF. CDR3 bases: TGTGCCAGCAGCCCTCTGGGACAGGGGTGGGAGACCCAGTACTTC.

The CDR3 spells CASSQVEQGQLFF. The CDR3 nucleotides are TGTGCCAGCAGCCAAGTTGAGCAGGGCCAACTGTTTTTT. V usage is TRBV4-2 and J usage is TRBJ2-2; D possibly corresponds to TRBD1 (5 bases). Germline V gene lookup returns CDR1 LGHNA and CDR2 YNFKEQ. V was trimmed by 1 base and J by 14 bases, leaving 14 bases between them. This CDR3 contains 13 residues.

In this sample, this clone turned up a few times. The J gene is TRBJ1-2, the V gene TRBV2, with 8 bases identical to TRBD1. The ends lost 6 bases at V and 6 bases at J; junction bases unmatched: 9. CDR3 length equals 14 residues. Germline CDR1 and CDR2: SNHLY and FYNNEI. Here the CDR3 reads CASSGTGGVNGYTF. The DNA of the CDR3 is TGTGCCAGCAGCGGAACAGGGGGTGTAAATGGCTACACCTTC.

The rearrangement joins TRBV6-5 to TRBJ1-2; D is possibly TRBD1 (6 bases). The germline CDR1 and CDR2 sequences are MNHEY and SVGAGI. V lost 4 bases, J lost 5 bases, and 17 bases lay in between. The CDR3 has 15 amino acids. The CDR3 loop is CASSFRDRFAYGYTF. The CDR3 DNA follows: TGTGCCAGCAGTTTTAGAGACAGGTTCGCTTATGGCTACACCTTC.

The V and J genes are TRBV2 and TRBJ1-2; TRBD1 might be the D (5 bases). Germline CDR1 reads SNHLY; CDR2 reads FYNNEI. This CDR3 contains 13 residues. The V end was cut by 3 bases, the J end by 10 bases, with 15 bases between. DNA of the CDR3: TGTGCCAGCAGTGACGCAGGGAACCTTGTCTACACCTTC. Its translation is CASSDAGNLVYTF.

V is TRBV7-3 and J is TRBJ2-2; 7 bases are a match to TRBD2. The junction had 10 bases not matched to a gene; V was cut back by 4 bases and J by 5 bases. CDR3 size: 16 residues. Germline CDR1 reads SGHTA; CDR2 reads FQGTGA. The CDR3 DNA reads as TGTGCCAGCAGCTCCGGGGGGTCGGGGTTTACCGGGGAGCTGTTTTTT. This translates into CASSSGGSGFTGELFF.

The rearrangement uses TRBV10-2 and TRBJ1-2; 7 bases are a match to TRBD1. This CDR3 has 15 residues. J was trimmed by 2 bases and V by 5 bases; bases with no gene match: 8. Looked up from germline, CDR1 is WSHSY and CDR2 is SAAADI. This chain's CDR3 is CASSYDRDGNYGYTF. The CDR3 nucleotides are TGCGCCAGCAGTTACGACAGGGATGGAAACTATGGCTACACCTTC.

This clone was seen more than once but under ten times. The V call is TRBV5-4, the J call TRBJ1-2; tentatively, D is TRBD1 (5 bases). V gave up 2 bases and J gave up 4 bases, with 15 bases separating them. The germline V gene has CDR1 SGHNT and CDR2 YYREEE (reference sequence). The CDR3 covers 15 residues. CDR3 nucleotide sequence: TGTGCCAGCAGCTTAACAGACAGATTTTTCTATGGCTACACCTTC. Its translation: CASSLTDRFFYGYTF. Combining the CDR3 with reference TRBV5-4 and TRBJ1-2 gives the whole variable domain ETGVTQSPTHLIKTRGQQVTLRCSSQSGHNTVSWYQQALGQGPQFIFQYYREEENGRGNFPPRFSGLQFPNYSSELNVNALELDDSALYLCASSLTDRFFYGYTFGSGTRLTVV.

The CDR3 region is CSVVQGAGNTIYF. The CDR3 bases are TGCAGCGTTGTACAGGGGGCGGGAAACACCATATATTTT. The V gene is TRBV29-1, the J gene TRBJ1-3; 9 bases align to TRBD1. CDR3 length equals 13 residues. Germline-derived CDR1 and CDR2 are SQVTM and ANQGSEA. V was pared by 4 bases and J by 4 bases, with 2 bases of the junction left unmatched.

DNA for the CDR3: TGTGCCGGTATGGGAGCAAACACCGGGGAGCTGTTTTTT. Encoded protein: CAGMGANTGELFF. The chain combines TRBV6-1 with TRBJ2-2, with D perhaps matching TRBD2 (5 bases). CDR3 length equals 13 residues. Germline CDR1 MNHNS, CDR2 SASEGT. V lost 11 bases and J lost 2, with 12 bases in between.

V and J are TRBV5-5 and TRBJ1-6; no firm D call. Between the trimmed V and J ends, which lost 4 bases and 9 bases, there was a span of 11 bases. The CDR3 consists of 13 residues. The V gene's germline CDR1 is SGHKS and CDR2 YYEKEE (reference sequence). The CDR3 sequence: CASSPPSGSPLHF. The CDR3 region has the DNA TGTGCCAGCAGCCCCCCCAGCGGTTCACCCCTCCACTTT.

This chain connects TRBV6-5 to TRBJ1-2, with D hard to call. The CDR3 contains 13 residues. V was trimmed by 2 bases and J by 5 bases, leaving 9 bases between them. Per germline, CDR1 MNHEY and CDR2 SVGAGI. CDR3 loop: CASSYLPAYGYTF. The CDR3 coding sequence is TGTGCCAGCAGTTACCTGCCCGCGTATGGCTACACCTTC.

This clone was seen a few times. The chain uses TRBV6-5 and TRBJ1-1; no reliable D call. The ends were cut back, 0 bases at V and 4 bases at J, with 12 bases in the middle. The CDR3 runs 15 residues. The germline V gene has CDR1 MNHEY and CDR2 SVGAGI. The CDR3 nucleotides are TGTGCCAGCAGTTACTCGACGTCGGCGGTCACTGAAGCTTTCTTT. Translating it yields CASSYSTSAVTEAFF.

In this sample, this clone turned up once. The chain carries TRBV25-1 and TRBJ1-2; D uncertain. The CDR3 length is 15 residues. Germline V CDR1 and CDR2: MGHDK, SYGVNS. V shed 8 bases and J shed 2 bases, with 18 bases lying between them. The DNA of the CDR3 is TGTGCCAGCGGCGATGGGGTGGGAGGAAACTATGGCTACACCTTC. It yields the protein CASGDGVGGNYGYTF.

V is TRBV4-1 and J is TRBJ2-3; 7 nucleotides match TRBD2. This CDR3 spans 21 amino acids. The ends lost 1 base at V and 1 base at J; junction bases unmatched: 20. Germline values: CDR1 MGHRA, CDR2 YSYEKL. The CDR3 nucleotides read TGCGCCAGCAGCCAAGGGCCCTTAAGACGCCTCCCGAGCGGGGGCACAGATACGCAGTATTTT. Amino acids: CASSQGPLRRLPSGGTDTQYF.

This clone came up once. In DNA, the CDR3 is TGTGCCAGCAGTCTCACAACAGGGGGCTCCTACGGGGAGCTGTTTTTT. Residues: CASSLTTGGSYGELFF. V gene TRBV28 combines with J gene TRBJ2-2, with 9 bases identical to TRBD1. The V gene end was trimmed by 5 bases and the J gene end by 7 bases; junction bases not matched to a gene: 11. Germline V gives CDR1 MDHEN, CDR2 SYDVKM. CDR3 length: 16 residues.

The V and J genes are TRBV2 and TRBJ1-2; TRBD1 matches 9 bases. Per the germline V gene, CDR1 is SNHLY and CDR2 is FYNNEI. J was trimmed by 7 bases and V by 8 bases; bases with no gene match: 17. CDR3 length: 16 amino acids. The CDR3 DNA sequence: TGTGCCAGCCAGTGGTATCCGGGACAGGGCAGCGGTGGCTACACCTTC. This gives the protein CASQWYPGQGSGGYTF. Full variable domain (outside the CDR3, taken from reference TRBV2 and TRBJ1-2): EPEVTQTPSHQVTQMGQEVILRCVPISNHLYFYWYRQILGQKVEFLVSFYNNEISEKSEIFDDQFSVERPDGSNFTLKIRSTKLEDSAMYFCASQWYPGQGSGGYTFGSGTRLTVV.

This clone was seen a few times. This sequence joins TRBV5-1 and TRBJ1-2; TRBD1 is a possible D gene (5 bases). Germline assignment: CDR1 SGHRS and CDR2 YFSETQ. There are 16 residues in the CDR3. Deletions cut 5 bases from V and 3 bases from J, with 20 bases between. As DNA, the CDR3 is TGCGCCAGCAGACAATGGGGTCAGGGAAGCGACTATGGCTACACCTTC. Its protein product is CASRQWGQGSDYGYTF.

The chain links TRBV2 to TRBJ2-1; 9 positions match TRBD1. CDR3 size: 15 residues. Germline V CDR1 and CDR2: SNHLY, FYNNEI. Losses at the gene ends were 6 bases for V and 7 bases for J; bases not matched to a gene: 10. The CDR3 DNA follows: TGTGCCAGCAGGGAAACAGGGGGCGTAGCTAATGAGCAGTTCTTC. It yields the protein CASRETGGVANEQFF.

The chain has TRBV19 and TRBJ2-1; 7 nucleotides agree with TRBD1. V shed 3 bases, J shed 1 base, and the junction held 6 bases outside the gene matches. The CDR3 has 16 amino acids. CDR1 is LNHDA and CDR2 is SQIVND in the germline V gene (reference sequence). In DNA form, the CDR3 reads TGTGCCAGTAGTATCCGAGGGGGCAGGTCCTACAATGAGCAGTTCTTC. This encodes CASSIRGGRSYNEQFF.

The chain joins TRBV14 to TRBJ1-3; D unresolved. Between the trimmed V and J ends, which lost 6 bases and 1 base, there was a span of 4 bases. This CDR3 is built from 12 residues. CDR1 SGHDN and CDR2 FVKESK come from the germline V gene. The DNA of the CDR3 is TGTGCCAGCAGTATGTCTGGAAACACCATATATTTT. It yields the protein CASSMSGNTIYF.

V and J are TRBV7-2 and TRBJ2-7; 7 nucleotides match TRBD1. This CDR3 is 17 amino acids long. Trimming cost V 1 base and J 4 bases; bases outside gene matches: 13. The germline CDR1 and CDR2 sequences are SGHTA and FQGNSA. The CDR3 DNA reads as TGTGCCAGCAGCTTAGGCGCGGGCAGGGGGTTTGCGTACGAGCAGTACTTC. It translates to CASSLGAGRGFAYEQYF.

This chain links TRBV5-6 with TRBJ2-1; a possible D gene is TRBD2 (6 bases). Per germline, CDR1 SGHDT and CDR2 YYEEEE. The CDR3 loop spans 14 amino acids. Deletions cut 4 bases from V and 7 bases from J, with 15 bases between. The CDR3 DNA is TGTGCCAGCAGCGGACGACTCGGGGGAAATGAGCAGTTCTTC. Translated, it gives CASSGRLGGNEQFF.

The CDR3 sequence is CASSLGRHRDRVYNEQFF. The CDR3 DNA sequence: TGTGCCAGCAGCTTAGGACGACACCGGGACAGGGTATACAATGAGCAGTTCTTC. The chain joins TRBV7-9 to TRBJ2-1; TRBD1 matches at 9 bases. In germline, CDR1 is SEHNR, CDR2 FQNEAQ (reference sequence). This CDR3 comprises 18 residues. The ends lost 1 base at V and 4 bases at J; junction bases unmatched: 11.

CDR3 DNA: TGTGCCAGCAGTGAAGCCCCCAGCTCCTACGAGCAGTACTTC. It encodes CASSEAPSSYEQYF. The V call is TRBV6-1, the J call TRBJ2-7; D call uncertain. The CDR3 spans 14 residues. Germline loops: CDR1 MNHNS, CDR2 SASEGT. V was shortened by 0 bases and J by 0 bases, with 6 bases between the two germline ends.

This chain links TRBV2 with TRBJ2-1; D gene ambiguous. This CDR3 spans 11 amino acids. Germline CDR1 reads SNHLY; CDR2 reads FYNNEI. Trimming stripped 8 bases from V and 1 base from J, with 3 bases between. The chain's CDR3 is CASRSYNEQFF. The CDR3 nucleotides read TGTGCCAGCCGTTCCTACAATGAGCAGTTCTTC. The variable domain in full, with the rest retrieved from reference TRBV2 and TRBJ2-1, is EPEVTQTPSHQVTQMGQEVILRCVPISNHLYFYWYRQILGQKVEFLVSFYNNEISEKSEIFDDQFSVERPDGSNFTLKIRSTKLEDSAMYFCASRSYNEQFFGPGTRLTVL.

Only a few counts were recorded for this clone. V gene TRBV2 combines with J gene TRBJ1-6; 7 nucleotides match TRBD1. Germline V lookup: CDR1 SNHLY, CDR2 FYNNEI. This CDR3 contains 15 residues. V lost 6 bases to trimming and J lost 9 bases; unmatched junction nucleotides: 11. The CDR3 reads CASSNQGQRSSPLHF. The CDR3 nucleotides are TGTGCCAGCAGCAACCAGGGACAGCGAAGTTCACCCCTCCACTTT.

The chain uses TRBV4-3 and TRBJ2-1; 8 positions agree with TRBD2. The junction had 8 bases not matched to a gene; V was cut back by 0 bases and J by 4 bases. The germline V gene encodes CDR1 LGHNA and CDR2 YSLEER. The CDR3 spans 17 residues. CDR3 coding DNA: TGCGCCAGCAGCCAAGAATGGAATAGCGGGGCATACAATGAGCAGTTCTTC. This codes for CASSQEWNSGAYNEQFF.

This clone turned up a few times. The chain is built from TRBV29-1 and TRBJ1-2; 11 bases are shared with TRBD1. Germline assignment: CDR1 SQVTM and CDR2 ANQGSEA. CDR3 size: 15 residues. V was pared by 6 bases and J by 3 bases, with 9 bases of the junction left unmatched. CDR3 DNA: TGCAGCGTCTTACCGGGACAGGGGGGTCACTATGGCTACACCTTC. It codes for CSVLPGQGGHYGYTF.

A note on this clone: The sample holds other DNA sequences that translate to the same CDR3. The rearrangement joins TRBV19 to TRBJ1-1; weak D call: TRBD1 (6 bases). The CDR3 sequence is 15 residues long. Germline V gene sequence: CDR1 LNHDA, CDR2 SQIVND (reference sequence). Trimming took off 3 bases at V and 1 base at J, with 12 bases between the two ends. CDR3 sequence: CASSIGQNKNTEAFF. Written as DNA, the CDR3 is TGTGCCAGTAGTATTGGACAGAACAAGAACACTGAAGCTTTCTTT.